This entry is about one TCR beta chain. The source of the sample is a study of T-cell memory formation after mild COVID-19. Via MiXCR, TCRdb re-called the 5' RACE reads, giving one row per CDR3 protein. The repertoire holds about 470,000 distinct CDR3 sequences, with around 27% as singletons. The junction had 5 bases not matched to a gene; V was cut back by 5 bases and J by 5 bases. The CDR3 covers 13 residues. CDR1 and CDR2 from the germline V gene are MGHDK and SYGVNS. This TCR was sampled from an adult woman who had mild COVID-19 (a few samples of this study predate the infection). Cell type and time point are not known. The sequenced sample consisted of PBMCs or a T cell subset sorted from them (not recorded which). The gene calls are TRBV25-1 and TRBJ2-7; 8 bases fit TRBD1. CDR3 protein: CASSRGQGHEQYF. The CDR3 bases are TGTGCCAGCAGTCGAGGACAGGGCCACGAGCAGTACTTC.